What follows describes a single TCR beta chain. This clonotype was observed a single time. Its specific antigen is unknown. Within one base of it there is no much larger clone, and no base qualities were kept. One read offers little support. RNA was extracted using the RNeasy kit, and roughly 0.5 to 1 ug of the RNA was reverse transcribed with random hexamers. TCR beta CDR3 regions were amplified with the immunoSEQ multiplex PCR assay covering 54 Vbeta and 13 Jbeta segments. To correct PCR amplification bias, a synthetic template baseline was used for both primer optimization and computational correction. In the paper's pipeline: Reads were assigned to V, D and J genes according to IMGT and analyzed in immunoSEQ Analyzer, with only productive sequences retained. Clonality was calculated as one minus the Shannon entropy normalized by log2 of the number of productive unique sequences. Public and private clones were assessed among the 100 most prevalent clones of each patient and control. Susac-specific clones were defined as absent from healthy and MS cohorts, 850 to 1,300 published viral clones and other ImmuneACCESS disease sequences. TCRdb cleaned the public reads at Q25 with fastp, built clones with MiXCR and kept in-frame beta chains. Under each unique CDR3 protein, matching rows form one entry showing the most common genes and DNA. Here the V and J calls rest on TCRdb's processing, not on the authors' analysis. This sample gives just over 150,000 distinct CDR3 sequences in total; around 95% of them show up just once. Together, the top ten hold approximately 0.15% of the sample.

The V end gives up 2 bases and the J end 5 bases, leaving 8 bases in the junction not matched to a gene. CDR1 is given as SGHAT and CDR2 as FQNNGV, both from the germline V gene. The CDR3 measures 15 amino acids from cysteine to phenylalanine. The read is trimmed to its CDR3 DNA, 45 bases read in frame from base 1. The sample originates from a study of CD8 T cells in Susac syndrome (dated by TCRdb to about 2019). As for the study more broadly: Of the Susac syndrome patients who were sequenced, more than 5 had clinically active disease and eight were in clinical remission. At blood withdrawal, Susac syndrome patients were therapy-naive, treated with corticosteroids (with IVIg additionally given to some), or treated with IVIg alone. Whether CD8+ T cell activation and differentiation in Susac syndrome was antigen driven was tested using repertoire sequencing. The study at large found these results: In patients with Susac syndrome, the CD4+ T cell repertoire showed no detectable clonal expansion. The study acknowledged that relatively few individuals were included in the TCR sequencing and HLA analysis.

Peripheral blood CD8+ and CD4+ T cells from healthy donors, Susac syndrome patients and multiple sclerosis patients were profiled by high-throughput TCR beta sequencing. The Susac syndrome patients fulfilled recently defined diagnostic criteria for definite or probable disease. Bulk CD8+ and CD4+ T cells were purified magnetically by negative isolation, whereas CD8+ TEMRA cells were enriched by FACS. Blood was collected in EDTA tubes and processed within 24 hours, with PBMCs isolated through density gradient centrifugation. PBMCs intended for TCR sequencing were frozen in liquid nitrogen and were later thawed in a 37 degrees C water bath. The sorted or isolated CD4+, CD8+ and CD8+ TEMRA cells reached a purity of at least 90%.

This chain joins TRBV11-2 to TRBJ2-5; 7 nucleotides in the junction match TRBD2. The source of this sequence is a human donor with Susac syndrome. Specimen: CD4+ T cells from PBMCs. The nucleotide sequence is TGTGCCAGCAGCTTACATGCGGGGCGGGGGGAGACCCAGTACTTC. The resulting protein is CASSLHAGRGETQYF.